What follows are 24 T cell receptor beta chains derived from one specimen sequenced in a study of blood T cell repertoires in COVID-19. Method: immunoSEQ multiplex PCR; TCRdb's copy keeps in-frame clones and lacks some. The sample lists approximately 110,000 clones, roughly 92% occurring once. Sequencing was performed on peripheral blood. The receptors derive from a man in his fifties or sixties with COVID-19, enrolled during active disease.

This sequence joins TRBV6-5 and TRBJ2-1; the match to TRBD2 covers 10 bases. Per germline, CDR1 MNHEY and CDR2 SVGAGI. This CDR3 contains 15 residues. J was trimmed by 4 bases and V by 4 bases; bases with no gene match: 4. CDR3 protein: CASSLAGGEYNEQFF. The CDR3 DNA follows: TGTGCCAGCAGTTTAGCGGGAGGCGAGTACAATGAGCAGTTCTTC.

V usage is TRBV4-3 and J usage is TRBJ2-7; the match to TRBD1 covers 11 bases. With V trimmed by 4 bases and J by 2 bases, 4 bases remained unmatched. Looked up from germline, CDR1 is LGHNA and CDR2 is YSLEER. The CDR3 is 15 amino acids. This CDR3 is CASSPGTGGPYEQYF. CDR3 bases: TGCGCCAGCAGCCCAGGGACAGGGGGACCCTACGAGCAGTACTTC.

The gene calls are TRBV18 and TRBJ1-1; D not certain. The CDR3 consists of 14 residues. CDR1 is KGHSH, CDR2 LQKENI, per germline. Trimming took 3 bases from V and 1 from J, leaving 9 bases between them. The CDR3 sequence: CASSPRDSNTEAFF. CDR3 nucleotides: TGTGCCAGCTCACCGAGGGATTCGAACACTGAAGCTTTCTTT.

The V gene is TRBV7-2, the J gene TRBJ2-4, with 8 bases aligning to TRBD2. Germline loops: CDR1 SGHTA, CDR2 FQGNSA. The trim removed 4 bases at V and 7 bases at J, leaving 12 bases unmatched. CDR3 length: 16 residues. CDR3 coding DNA: TGTGCCAGCAGCTCTTTAGCGGGATTGCCCTTCAACATTCAGTACTTC. Protein product: CASSSLAGLPFNIQYF.

The J gene is TRBJ1-2, the V gene TRBV6-5; 8 bases fit TRBD1. CDR1 is MNHEY, CDR2 SVGAGI, per germline. V gave up 5 bases and J gave up 4 bases; unmatched junction bases: 3. The CDR3 has 13 residues. The CDR3 loop reads CASSQGASYGYTF. The DNA of the CDR3 is TGTGCCAGCAGTCAGGGGGCGAGCTATGGCTACACCTTC.

J is TRBJ1-1 and V is TRBV5-1; D ambiguous. This CDR3 comprises 13 residues. Germline V gene lookup returns CDR1 SGHRS and CDR2 YFSETQ. Trimming pared 5 bases from V and 1 base from J, leaving 9 bases between. The CDR3 DNA reads TGCGCCAGCAGACTGAATAAGAACACTGAAGCTTTCTTT. Translating gives CASRLNKNTEAFF. The whole variable domain, filled in from reference TRBV5-1 and TRBJ1-1, reads KAGVTQTPRYLIKTRGQQVTLSCSPISGHRSVSWYQQTPGQGLQFLFEYFSETQRNKGNFPGRFSGRQFSNSRSEMNVSTLELGDSALYLCASRLNKNTEAFFGQGTRLTVV.

In nucleotides, the CDR3 is TGCGCCAGCAGCCAAGAGAGACAGGGGTACAATGAGCAGTTCTTC. This translates into CASSQERQGYNEQFF. The chain combines TRBV4-1 with TRBJ2-1, with TRBD1 matching over 8 bases. Germline CDR1 and CDR2: MGHRA and YSYEKL. V was clipped by 0 bases and J by 4 bases; unmatched bases: 2. The CDR3 spans 15 residues.

The genes are TRBV4-3 and TRBJ2-2; weak D call: TRBD1 (6 bases). CDR3 length: 15 amino acids. With 5 bases removed from V and 0 bases from J, the gap between germline ends came to 10 bases. Germline V gene data show CDR1 as LGHNA and CDR2 as YSLEER. The CDR3 spells CASSVRTANTGELFF. CDR3 nucleotide sequence: TGCGCCAGCAGCGTCCGGACAGCGAACACCGGGGAGCTGTTTTTT.

V gene TRBV10-3 combines with J gene TRBJ1-5; weak D call: TRBD1 (5 bases). V gave up 3 bases and J gave up 5 bases, with 11 bases separating them. The germline V gene encodes CDR1 ENHRY and CDR2 SYGVKD. The CDR3 is made up of 14 amino acids. CDR3 sequence reads: CAISDSGSHQPQHF. CDR3 DNA sequence: TGTGCCATCAGTGACTCAGGGTCTCATCAGCCCCAGCATTTT.

This chain uses TRBV11-3 with TRBJ1-1, with D unresolved. V shed 5 bases and J shed 3 bases, with 10 bases lying between them. This CDR3 region has 13 residues. Looked up from germline, CDR1 is SGHNT and CDR2 is YENEEA. CDR3 loop: CASSSPPHTEAFF. The DNA of the CDR3 is TGTGCCAGCAGCAGCCCCCCCCACACTGAAGCTTTCTTT.

This chain links TRBV7-9 with TRBJ2-1; D might be TRBD1 (6 bases). The CDR3 is made up of 14 amino acids. V lost 2 bases and J lost 8, with 13 bases in between. Germline-derived CDR1 and CDR2 are SEHNR and FQNEAQ (reference sequence). The chain's CDR3 is CASSLTPGVDEQFF. CDR3 bases: TGTGCCAGCAGCTTAACCCCAGGGGTCGATGAGCAGTTCTTC.

This sequence joins TRBV28 and TRBJ2-3; 7 bases fit TRBD2. This CDR3 contains 15 residues. The germline CDR1 and CDR2 sequences are MDHEN and SYDVKM. The J segment lost 1 base and the V segment lost 5 bases, leaving 6 bases of the junction unmatched. CDR3 protein: CASSPLSGGTDTQYF. CDR3 DNA sequence: TGTGCCAGCAGTCCGTTAAGCGGGGGCACAGATACGCAGTATTTT. The whole variable domain, remainder taken from reference TRBV28 and TRBJ2-3, is DVKVTQSSRYLVKRTGEKVFLECVQDMDHENMFWYRQDPGLGLRLIYFSYDVKMKEKGDIPEGYSVSREKKERFSLILESASTNQTSMYLCASSPLSGGTDTQYFGPGTRLTVL.

The chain employs TRBV30 and TRBJ2-1; D ambiguous. The CDR3 is 17 residues long. V lost 2 bases and J lost 0, with 17 bases in between. CDR1 is GTSNPN, CDR2 SVGIG, per germline (reference sequence). The CDR3 coding sequence is TGTGCCTGGAGTAGTACTCACAGAAGTGGCTCCTACAATGAGCAGTTCTTC. Translation: CAWSSTHRSGSYNEQFF.

This clone was detected once. The chain has TRBV19 and TRBJ1-6, with TRBD1 matching 9 bases. Germline CDR1 is LNHDA and CDR2 is SQIVND (reference sequence). Trimming cost V 8 bases and J 12 bases; bases outside gene matches: 2. The CDR3 has 11 amino acids. The CDR3 sequence is CASGTGRPLHF. CDR3 coding DNA: TGTGCCAGTGGGACAGGGAGACCCCTCCACTTT.

The chain recombines TRBV30 with TRBJ2-1, with 10 bases aligning to TRBD1. V gave up 2 bases and J gave up 3 bases; unmatched junction bases: 4. The CDR3 is 15 amino acids. Germline V gene data show CDR1 as GTSNPN and CDR2 as SVGIG (reference sequence). The chain's CDR3 is CAWSPGQGLYNEQFF. CDR3 nucleotides: TGTGCCTGGAGTCCGGGACAGGGGCTCTACAATGAGCAGTTCTTC.

V usage is TRBV6-2 or TRBV6-3 and J usage is TRBJ1-4; a weak D match, TRBD1 (6 bases). V was cut by 5 bases and J by 2 bases, with 9 bases left in between. Per germline, CDR1 MNHEY and CDR2 SVGEGT. The CDR3 runs 14 residues. The CDR3 spells CASSNRDTNEKLFF. In nucleotides, the CDR3 is TGTGCCAGCAGTAACAGGGATACTAATGAAAAACTGTTTTTT.

There are a few counts of this clone. This rearrangement joins TRBV24-1 to TRBJ2-1; D might be TRBD1 (5 bases). V lost 1 base, J lost 0 bases, and 9 bases lay in between. CDR1 and CDR2 (germline): KGHDR, SFDVKD. The CDR3 spans 16 residues. CDR3 residues: CATSDFGRASYNEQFF. CDR3 coding DNA: TGTGCCACCAGTGATTTCGGCAGGGCCTCCTACAATGAGCAGTTCTTC.

The chain uses TRBV27 and TRBJ2-1; 9 bases are a match to TRBD2. Trimming cost V 5 bases and J 7 bases; bases outside gene matches: 3. This CDR3 is 13 amino acids long. Germline CDR1 is MNHEY and CDR2 is SMNVEV (reference sequence). The CDR3: CASSGLARNEQFF. The CDR3 coding sequence is TGTGCCAGCAGTGGACTAGCGCGGAATGAGCAGTTCTTC.

The chain has TRBV27 and TRBJ2-1; TRBD2 matches at 9 bases. This CDR3 region has 15 residues. CDR1 MNHEY and CDR2 SMNVEV come from the germline V gene (reference sequence). Losses at the gene ends were 3 bases for V and 4 bases for J; bases not matched to a gene: 4. CDR3 sequence: CASSFSLAGYNEQFF. The CDR3 DNA is TGTGCCAGCAGTTTTAGCCTAGCGGGATACAATGAGCAGTTCTTC.

The chain links TRBV6-5 to TRBJ2-1; D is ambiguous. V was trimmed by 2 bases and J by 10 bases, leaving 6 bases between them. The germline V gene has CDR1 MNHEY and CDR2 SVGAGI. CDR3 size: 11 residues. The CDR3 sequence is CASSYGTEQFF. DNA of the CDR3: TGTGCCAGCAGTTACGGTACAGAGCAGTTCTTC.

The chain has TRBV7-2 and TRBJ2-7; perhaps TRBD2 as D (5 bases). Trimming pared 1 base from V and 6 bases from J, leaving 13 bases between. From germline, CDR1 is SGHTA and CDR2 FQGNSA. CDR3 length: 14 residues. The CDR3 region has the DNA TGTGCCAGCAGCTTAGTAGGCATGAGGGCCGAGCAGTACTTC. Its protein is CASSLVGMRAEQYF.

V gene TRBV28 combines with J gene TRBJ1-2; D unresolved. Germline CDR1 reads MDHEN; CDR2 reads SYDVKM. The CDR3 loop spans 11 amino acids. V lost 6 bases and J 6 bases, leaving 8 bases between the germline ends. The CDR3 sequence is CASRLGDGYTF. Here the CDR3 DNA reads TGTGCCAGCAGGCTCGGGGATGGCTACACCTTC.

This sequence joins TRBV6-2 or TRBV6-3 and TRBJ2-7; 10 bases line up with TRBD1. The CDR3 sequence is 16 residues long. Germline trimming cut 4 bases from V and 3 bases from J; bases unmatched to any gene: 9. CDR1 and CDR2 from the germline V gene are MNHEY and SVGEGT. This chain's CDR3 is CASSSAGGTGVYEQYF. DNA of the CDR3: TGTGCCAGCAGTTCAGCTGGTGGGACAGGGGTCTACGAGCAGTACTTC.

This rearrangement joins TRBV5-1 to TRBJ2-3; TRBD2 agrees at 7 bases. The CDR3 sequence is 14 residues long. With V trimmed by 4 bases and J by 1 base, 3 bases remained unmatched. In germline, CDR1 is SGHRS, CDR2 YFSETQ. Here the CDR3 DNA reads TGCGCCAGCAGCCCCGGACTAGGCACAGATACGCAGTATTTT. Translated: CASSPGLGTDTQYF.